The clone carrying this T cell receptor (beta chain) appeared a single time. This entry belongs to a study of blood T cells in healthy people across ages. Study overall: The capture of about one barcoded beta molecule per two T cells was achieved by template switching.

Isolating PBMCs gave at least 6 million of these cells per sample. A sample-barcoded 5' primer and a J-beta primer mix were used in a second PCR of roughly 6 to 11 cycles. TCRdb ran MiXCR on the 5' RACE reads and lists one entry per CDR3 protein. This table has about 290,000 distinct CDR3 sequences, around 27% appearing once. Trimming pared 3 bases from V and 0 bases from J, leaving 12 bases between. The germline CDR1 and CDR2 sequences are LGHDT and YNNKEL (reference sequence). This CDR3 spans 16 amino acids. J is TRBJ1-3 and V is TRBV3-1; D is uncertain. Sample: blood. The source of this sequence is a woman between 65 and 79 years old in good health. The CDR3 coding sequence is TGTGCCAGCAGCCATGCAGTTTCTCCCTCTGGAAACACCATATATTTT. Protein: CASSHAVSPSGNTIYF.